This T cell receptor beta chain comes out of a study of T cell repertoires in cytomegalovirus infection. The germline gives CDR1 SEHNR, CDR2 FQNEAQ (reference sequence). The CDR3 loop spans 18 amino acids. V lost 5 bases and J lost 0; bases outside the gene matches: 12. TCRdb independently ran MiXCR on the reads; one entry per CDR3 protein. Of some 600,000 distinct CDR3 sequences in the sample, roughly 24% are singletons; the top ten hold less than 9.5%. Overall study results and limits: Across the ex vivo response, the dominant clonotypes were HLA-C-restricted CMV-specific TCR beta clonotypes.

This clonotype was counted a few times. The antigen remains unidentified. The gene calls are TRBV7-9 and TRBJ2-7; the match to TRBD2 covers 11 bases. The sequence was collected from a human donor in good health (CMV status not recorded). Some clones in this sample may be carry-over from other donors' samples. The sequenced sample was CD8+ T cells from PBMCs. The CDR3 loop is CASSPGTGTSGGSYEQYV. CDR3 coding DNA: TGTGCCAGCAGCCCCGGGACAGGAACTAGCGGGGGCTCCTACGAGCAGTACGTC.